This T cell receptor beta chain appears in the sequencing data of a study of blood T cell repertoires in COVID-19. The CDR3 has 14 residues. Germline CDR1 is SQVTM and CDR2 is ANQGSEA. V lost 1 base to trimming and J lost 1 base, with 10 bases between them. Produced via immunoSEQ multiplex PCR; TCRdb's table is partial and in-frame only. The data show 250,000 to 300,000 clones, 85% to 90% seen once. Sequenced sample: PBMCs or T cells enriched from blood (not recorded which). The chain is built from TRBV29-1 and TRBJ1-1; maybe TRBD1 (5 bases). This TCR derives from a woman aged 60 to 75 in a cohort exposed to, infected with or recovered from COVID-19 (not recorded which). The CDR3: CSVEGTPRNTEAFF. The CDR3 nucleotides are TGCAGCGTTGAAGGGACACCTAGGAACACTGAAGCTTTCTTT.